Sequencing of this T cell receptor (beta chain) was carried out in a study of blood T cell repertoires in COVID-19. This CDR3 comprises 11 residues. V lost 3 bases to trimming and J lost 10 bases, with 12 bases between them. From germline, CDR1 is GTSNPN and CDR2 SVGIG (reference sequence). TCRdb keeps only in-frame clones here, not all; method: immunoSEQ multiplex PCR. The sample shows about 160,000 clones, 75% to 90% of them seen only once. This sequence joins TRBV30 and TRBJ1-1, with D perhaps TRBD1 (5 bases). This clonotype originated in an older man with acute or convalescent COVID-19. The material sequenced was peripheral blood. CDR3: CAWSPFQGAFF. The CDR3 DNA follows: TGTGCCTGGAGCCCCTTCCAGGGAGCTTTCTTT.